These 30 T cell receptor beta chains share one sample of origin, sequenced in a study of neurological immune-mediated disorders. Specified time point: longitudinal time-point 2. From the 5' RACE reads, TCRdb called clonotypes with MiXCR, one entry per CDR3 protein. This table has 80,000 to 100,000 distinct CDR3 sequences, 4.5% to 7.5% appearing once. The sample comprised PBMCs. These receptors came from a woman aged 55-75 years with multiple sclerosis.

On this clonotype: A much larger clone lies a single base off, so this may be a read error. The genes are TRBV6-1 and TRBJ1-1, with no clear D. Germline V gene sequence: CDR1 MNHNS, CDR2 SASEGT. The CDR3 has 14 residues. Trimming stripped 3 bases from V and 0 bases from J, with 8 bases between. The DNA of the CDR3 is TGTGCCAGCAGTGACAGTGCCATGAACACTGAAGCTTTCTTT. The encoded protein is CASSDSAMNTEAFF.

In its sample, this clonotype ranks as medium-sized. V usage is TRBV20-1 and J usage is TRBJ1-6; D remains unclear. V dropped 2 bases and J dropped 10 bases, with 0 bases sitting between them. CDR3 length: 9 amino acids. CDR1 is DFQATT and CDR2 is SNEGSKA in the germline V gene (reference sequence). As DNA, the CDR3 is TGCAGTGCTAGATCACCCCTCCACTTT. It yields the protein CSARSPLHF.

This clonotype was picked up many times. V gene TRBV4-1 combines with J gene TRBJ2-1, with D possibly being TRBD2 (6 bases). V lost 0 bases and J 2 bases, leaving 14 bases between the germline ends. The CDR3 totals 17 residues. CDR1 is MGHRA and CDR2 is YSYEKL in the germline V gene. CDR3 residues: CASSQDGTGVAYNEQFF. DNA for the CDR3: TGCGCCAGCAGCCAAGATGGCACGGGGGTGGCCTACAATGAGCAGTTCTTC.

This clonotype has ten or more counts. The CDR3 reads CSARVPASGYEQYF. The CDR3 DNA sequence: TGCAGTGCTAGAGTTCCCGCATCGGGCTACGAGCAGTACTTC. V is TRBV20-1 and J is TRBJ2-7; no clear D. Germline loops: CDR1 DFQATT, CDR2 SNEGSKA (reference sequence). The V end was cut by 1 base, the J end by 3 bases, with 13 bases between. The CDR3 sequence is 14 residues long.

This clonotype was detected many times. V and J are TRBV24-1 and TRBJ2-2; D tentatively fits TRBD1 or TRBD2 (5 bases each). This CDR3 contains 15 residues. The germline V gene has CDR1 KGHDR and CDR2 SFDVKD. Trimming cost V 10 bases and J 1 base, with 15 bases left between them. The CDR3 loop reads CATSGQNLNTGELFF. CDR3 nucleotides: TGTGCCACTTCGGGGCAAAACTTGAACACCGGGGAGCTGTTTTTT.

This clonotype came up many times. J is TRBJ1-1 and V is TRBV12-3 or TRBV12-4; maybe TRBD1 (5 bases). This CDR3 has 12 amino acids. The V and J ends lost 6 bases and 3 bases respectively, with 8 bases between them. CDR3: CASRLRDTEAFF. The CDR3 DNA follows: TGTGCCAGCAGGCTCAGGGACACTGAAGCTTTCTTT.

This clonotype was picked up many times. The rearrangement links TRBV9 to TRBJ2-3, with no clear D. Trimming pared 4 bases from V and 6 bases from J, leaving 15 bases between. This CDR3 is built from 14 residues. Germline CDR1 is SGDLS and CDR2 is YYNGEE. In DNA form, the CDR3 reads TGTGCCAGCAGCCCTACGCGGCTTCCTGATACGCAGTATTTT. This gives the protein CASSPTRLPDTQYF.

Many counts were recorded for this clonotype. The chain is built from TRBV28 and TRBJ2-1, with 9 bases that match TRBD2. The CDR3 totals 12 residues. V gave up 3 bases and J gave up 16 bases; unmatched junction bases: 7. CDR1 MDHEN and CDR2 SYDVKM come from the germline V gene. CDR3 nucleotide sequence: TGTGCCAGCAGTTTCCTTAGCGGGGGCCAATTCTTC. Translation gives CASSFLSGGQFF.

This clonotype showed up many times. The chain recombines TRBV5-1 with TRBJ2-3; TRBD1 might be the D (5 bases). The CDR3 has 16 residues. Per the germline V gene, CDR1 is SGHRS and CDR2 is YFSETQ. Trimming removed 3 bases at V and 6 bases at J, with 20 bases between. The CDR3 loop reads CASSYPTGAAGDTQYF. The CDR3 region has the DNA TGCGCCAGCAGCTACCCTACAGGTGCTGCAGGGGATACGCAGTATTTT.

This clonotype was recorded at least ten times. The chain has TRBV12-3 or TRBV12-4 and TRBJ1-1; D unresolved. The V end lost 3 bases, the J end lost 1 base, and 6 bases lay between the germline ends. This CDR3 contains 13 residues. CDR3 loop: CASSFNGNTEAFF. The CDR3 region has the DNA TGTGCCAGCAGTTTTAATGGGAACACTGAAGCTTTCTTT.

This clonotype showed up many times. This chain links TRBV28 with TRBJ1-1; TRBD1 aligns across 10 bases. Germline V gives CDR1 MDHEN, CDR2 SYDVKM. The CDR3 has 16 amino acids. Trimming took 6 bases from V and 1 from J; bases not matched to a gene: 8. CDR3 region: CASRPGQGLSNTEAFF. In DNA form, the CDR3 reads TGTGCCAGCAGACCGGGACAGGGGCTATCGAACACTGAAGCTTTCTTT.

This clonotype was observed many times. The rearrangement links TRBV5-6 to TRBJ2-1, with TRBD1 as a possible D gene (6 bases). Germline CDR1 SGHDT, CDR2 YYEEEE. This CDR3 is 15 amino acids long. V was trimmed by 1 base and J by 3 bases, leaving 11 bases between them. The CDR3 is CASSLLQGNYNEQFF. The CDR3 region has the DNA TGTGCCAGCAGCTTGCTACAGGGAAACTACAATGAGCAGTTCTTC.

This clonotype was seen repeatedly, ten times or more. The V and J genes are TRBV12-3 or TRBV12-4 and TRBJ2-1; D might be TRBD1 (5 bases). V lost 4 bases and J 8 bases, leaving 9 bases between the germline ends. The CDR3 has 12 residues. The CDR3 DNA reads TGTGCCAGCAGTTCGCAGGGTTATGAGCAGTTCTTC. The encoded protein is CASSSQGYEQFF.

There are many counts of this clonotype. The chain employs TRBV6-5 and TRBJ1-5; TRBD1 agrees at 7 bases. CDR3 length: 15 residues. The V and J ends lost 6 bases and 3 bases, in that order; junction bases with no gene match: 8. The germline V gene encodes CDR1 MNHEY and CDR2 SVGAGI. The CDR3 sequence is CASSLRGQHNQPQHF. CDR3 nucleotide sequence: TGTGCCAGCAGCCTCAGGGGACAGCACAATCAGCCCCAGCATTTT.

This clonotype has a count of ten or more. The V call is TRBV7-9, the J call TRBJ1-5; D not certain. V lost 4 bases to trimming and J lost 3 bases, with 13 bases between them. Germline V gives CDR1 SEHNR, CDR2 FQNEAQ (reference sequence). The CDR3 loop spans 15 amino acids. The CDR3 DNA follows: TGTGCCAGCAGCTCCGGCGACACATTCAATCAGCCCCAGCATTTT. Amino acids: CASSSGDTFNQPQHF.

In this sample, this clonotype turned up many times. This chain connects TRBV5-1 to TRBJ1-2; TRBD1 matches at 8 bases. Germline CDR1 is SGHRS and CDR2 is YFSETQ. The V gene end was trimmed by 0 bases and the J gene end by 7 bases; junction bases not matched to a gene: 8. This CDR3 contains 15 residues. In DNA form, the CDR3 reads TGCGCCAGCAGCTTGGTGGCGGGACAGGCAGCTGGCTACACCTTC. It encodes CASSLVAGQAAGYTF.

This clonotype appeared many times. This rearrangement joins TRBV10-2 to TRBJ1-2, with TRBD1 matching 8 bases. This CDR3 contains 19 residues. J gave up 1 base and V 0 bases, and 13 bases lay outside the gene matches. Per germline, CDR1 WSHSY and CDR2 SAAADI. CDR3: CASSESGIRTGRINYGYTF. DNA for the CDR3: TGCGCCAGCAGTGAGTCGGGTATTCGGACAGGGCGGATTAACTATGGCTACACCTTC.

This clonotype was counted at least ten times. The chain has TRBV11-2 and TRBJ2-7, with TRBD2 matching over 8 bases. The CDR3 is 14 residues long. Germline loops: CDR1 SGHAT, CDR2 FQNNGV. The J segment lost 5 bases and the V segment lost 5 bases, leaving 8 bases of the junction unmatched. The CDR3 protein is CASSTRTSFHEQYF. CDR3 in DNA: TGTGCCAGCAGCACCCGGACTAGCTTCCACGAGCAGTACTTC.

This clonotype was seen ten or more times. The CDR3, as DNA: TGCGCCAGCAGCTTGGATCCTGGCGCTAGCTACGAGCAGTACTTC. Translation gives CASSLDPGASYEQYF. The rearrangement joins TRBV5-1 to TRBJ2-7, with D unresolved. The germline V gene encodes CDR1 SGHRS and CDR2 YFSETQ. V shed 0 bases and J shed 3 bases, with 13 bases lying between them. This CDR3 has 15 amino acids.

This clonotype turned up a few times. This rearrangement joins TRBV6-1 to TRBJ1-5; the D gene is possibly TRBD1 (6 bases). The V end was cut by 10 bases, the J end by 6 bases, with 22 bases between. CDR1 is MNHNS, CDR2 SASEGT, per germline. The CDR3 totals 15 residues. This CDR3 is CANRKRAGEIQPQHF. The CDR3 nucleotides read TGTGCCAACAGGAAGCGGGCAGGGGAGATTCAGCCCCAGCATTTT.

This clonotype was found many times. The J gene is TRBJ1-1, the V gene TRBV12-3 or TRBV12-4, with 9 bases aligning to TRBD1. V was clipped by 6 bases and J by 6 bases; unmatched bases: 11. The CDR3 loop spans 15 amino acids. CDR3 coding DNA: TGTGCCAGCAGCCAAAGGGGACAGGGTGGCCCTGAAGCTTTCTTT. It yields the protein CASSQRGQGGPEAFF.

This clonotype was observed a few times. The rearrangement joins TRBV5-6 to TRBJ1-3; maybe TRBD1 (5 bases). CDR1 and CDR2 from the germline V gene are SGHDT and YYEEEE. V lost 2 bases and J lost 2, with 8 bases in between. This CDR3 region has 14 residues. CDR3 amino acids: CASSFQGAGNTIYF. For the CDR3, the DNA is TGTGCCAGCAGCTTCCAGGGTGCTGGAAACACCATATATTTT.

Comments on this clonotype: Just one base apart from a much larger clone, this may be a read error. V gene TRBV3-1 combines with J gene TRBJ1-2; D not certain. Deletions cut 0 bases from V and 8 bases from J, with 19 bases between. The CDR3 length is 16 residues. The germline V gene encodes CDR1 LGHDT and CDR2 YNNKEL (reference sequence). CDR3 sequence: CASSQDPLPGVQGYTF. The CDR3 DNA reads TGTGCCAGCAGCCAAGATCCTCTTCCTGGAGTACAAGGCTACACCTTC.

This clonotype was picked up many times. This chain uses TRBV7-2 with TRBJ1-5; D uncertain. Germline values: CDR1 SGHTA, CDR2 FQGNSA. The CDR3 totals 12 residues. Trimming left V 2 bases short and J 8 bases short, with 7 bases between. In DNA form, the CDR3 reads TGTGCCAGCAGCTTATACCCTAAGCCCCAGCATTTT. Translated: CASSLYPKPQHF.

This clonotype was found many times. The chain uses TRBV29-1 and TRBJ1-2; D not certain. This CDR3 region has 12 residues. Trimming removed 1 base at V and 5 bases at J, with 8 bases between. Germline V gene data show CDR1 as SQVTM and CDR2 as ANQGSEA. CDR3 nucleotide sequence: TGCAGCGTTGAAGGCACCAGTTATGGCTACACCTTC. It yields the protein CSVEGTSYGYTF.

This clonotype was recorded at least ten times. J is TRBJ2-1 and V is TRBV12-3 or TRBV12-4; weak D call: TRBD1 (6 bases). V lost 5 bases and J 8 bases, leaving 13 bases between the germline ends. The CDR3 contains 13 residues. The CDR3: CASSGQNIDEQFF. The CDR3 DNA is TGTGCCAGCAGTGGACAGAACATCGATGAGCAGTTCTTC.

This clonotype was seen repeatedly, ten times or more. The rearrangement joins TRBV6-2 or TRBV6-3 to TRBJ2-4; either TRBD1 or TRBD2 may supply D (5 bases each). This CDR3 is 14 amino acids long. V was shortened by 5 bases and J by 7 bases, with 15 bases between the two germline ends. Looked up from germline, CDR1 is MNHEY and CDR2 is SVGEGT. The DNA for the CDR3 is TGTGCCAGCAGTCGGGACCCCTCGAGGAACATTCAGTACTTC. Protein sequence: CASSRDPSRNIQYF.

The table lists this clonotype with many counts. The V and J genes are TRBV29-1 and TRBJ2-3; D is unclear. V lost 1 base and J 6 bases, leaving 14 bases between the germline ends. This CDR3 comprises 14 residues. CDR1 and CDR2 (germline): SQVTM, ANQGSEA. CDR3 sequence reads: CSVEGPAGVDTQYF. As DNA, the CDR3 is TGCAGCGTTGAAGGCCCAGCTGGGGTGGATACGCAGTATTTT.

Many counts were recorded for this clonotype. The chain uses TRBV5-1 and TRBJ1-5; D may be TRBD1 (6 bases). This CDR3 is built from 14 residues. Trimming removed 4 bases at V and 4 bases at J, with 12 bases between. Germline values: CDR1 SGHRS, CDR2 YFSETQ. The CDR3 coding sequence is TGCGCCAGCAGCCTCGGGGGCTGGAATCAGCCCCAGCATTTT. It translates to CASSLGGWNQPQHF.

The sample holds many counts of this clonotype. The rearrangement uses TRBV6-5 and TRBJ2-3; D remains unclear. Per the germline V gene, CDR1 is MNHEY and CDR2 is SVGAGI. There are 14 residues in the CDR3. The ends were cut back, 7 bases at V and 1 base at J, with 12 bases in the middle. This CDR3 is CASTKSTGTDTQYF. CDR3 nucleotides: TGTGCCAGCACCAAGAGCACGGGCACAGATACGCAGTATTTT.